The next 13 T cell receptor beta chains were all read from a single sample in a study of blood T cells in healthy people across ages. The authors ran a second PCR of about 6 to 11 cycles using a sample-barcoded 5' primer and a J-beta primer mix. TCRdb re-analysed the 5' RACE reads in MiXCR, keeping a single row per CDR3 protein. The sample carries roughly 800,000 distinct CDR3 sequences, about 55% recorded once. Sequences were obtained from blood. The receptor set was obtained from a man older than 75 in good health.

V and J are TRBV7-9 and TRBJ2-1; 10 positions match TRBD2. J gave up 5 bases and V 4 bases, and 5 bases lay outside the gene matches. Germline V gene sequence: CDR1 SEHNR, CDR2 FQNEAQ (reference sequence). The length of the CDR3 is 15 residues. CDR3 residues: CASSSSGRADNEQFF. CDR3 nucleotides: TGTGCCAGCAGCTCGAGCGGGAGGGCCGACAATGAGCAGTTCTTC.

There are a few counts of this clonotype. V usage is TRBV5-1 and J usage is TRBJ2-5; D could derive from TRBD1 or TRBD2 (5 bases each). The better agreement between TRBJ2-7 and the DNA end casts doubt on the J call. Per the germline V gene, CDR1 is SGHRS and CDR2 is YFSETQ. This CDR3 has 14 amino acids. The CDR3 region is CASSPGTHTYEQYF. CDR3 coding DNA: TGCGCCAGCAGCCCAGGGACCCACACCTACGAGCAGTACTTC.

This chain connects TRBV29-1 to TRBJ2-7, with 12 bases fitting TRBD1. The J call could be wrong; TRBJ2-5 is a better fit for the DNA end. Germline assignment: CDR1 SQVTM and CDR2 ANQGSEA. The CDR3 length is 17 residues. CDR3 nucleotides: TGCAGCGTTGAACCGGGACAGGGGGCCCTTATAGCAGAGACCCAGTACTTC. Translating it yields CSVEPGQGALIAETQYF.

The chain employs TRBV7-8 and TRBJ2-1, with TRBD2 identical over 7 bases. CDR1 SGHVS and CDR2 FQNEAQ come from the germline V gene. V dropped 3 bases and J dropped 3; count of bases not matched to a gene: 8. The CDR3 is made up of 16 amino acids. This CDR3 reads CASSFLRGVYYNEQFF. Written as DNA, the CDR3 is TGTGCCAGCAGCTTCCTTCGGGGGGTTTACTACAATGAGCAGTTCTTC.

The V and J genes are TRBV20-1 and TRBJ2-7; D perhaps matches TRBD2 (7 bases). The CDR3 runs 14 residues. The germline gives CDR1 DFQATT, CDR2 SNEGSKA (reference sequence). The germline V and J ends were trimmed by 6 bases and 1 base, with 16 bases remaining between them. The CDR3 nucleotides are TGCAGTGCAGGGGGAGGCGGGGGATCCTACGAGCAGTACTTC. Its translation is CSAGGGGGSYEQYF.

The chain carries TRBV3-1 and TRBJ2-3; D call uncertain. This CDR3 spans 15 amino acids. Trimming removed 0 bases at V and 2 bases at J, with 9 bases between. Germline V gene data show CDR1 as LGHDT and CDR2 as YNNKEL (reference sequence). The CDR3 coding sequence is TGTGCCAGCAGCCAAGATCTACTCTTCACAGATACGCAGTATTTT. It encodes CASSQDLLFTDTQYF.

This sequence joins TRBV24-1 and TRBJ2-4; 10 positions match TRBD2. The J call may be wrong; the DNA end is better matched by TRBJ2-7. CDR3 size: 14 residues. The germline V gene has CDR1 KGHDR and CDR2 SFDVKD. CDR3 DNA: TGTGCCACCAGTGATACTAGCGGGGAGGGCGAGCAGTACTTC. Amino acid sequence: CATSDTSGEGEQYF.

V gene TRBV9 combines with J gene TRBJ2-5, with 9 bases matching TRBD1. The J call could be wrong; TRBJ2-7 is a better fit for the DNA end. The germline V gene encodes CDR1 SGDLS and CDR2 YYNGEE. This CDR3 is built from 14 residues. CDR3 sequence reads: CASSVRDRVSEQYF. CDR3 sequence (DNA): TGTGCCAGCAGCGTCAGGGACAGGGTCTCCGAGCAGTACTTC.

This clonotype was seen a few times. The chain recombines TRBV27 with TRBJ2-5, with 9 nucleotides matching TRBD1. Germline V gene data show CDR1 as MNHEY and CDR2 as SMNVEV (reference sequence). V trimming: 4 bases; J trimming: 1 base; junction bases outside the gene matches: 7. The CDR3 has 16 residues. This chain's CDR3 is CASSSLRTGAQETQYF. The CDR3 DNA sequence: TGTGCCAGCAGTTCCCTCCGGACAGGGGCCCAAGAGACCCAGTACTTC.

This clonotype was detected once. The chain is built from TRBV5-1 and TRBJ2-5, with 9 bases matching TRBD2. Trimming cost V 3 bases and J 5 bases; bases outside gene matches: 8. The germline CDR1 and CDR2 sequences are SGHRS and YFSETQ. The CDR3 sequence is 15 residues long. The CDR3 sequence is CASSYGTSSVETQYF. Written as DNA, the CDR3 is TGCGCCAGCAGCTACGGGACTAGCTCGGTCGAGACCCAGTACTTC. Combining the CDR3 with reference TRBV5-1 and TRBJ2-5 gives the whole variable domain KAGVTQTPRYLIKTRGQQVTLSCSPISGHRSVSWYQQTPGQGLQFLFEYFSETQRNKGNFPGRFSGRQFSNSRSEMNVSTLELGDSALYLCASSYGTSSVETQYFGPGTRLLVL.

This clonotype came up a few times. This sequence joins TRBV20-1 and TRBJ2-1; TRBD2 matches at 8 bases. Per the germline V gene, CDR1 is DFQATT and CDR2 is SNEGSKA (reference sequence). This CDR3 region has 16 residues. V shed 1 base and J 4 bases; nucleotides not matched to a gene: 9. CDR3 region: CSARAPGVAGYNEQFF. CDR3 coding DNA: TGCAGTGCTAGAGCCCCGGGGGTAGCGGGGTACAATGAGCAGTTCTTC.

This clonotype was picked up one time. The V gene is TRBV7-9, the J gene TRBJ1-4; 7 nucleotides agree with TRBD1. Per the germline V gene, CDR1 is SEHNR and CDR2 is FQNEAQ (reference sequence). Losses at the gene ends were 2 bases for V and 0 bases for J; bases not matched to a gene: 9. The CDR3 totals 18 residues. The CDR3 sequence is CASSLSRRGTSTNEKLFF. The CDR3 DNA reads TGTGCCAGCAGCTTATCGCGCAGGGGGACTTCAACTAATGAAAAACTGTTTTTT.

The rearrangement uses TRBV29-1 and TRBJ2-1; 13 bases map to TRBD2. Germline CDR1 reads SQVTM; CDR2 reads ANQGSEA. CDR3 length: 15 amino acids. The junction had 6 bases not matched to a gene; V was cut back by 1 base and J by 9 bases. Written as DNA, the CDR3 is TGCAGCGTTGAAGTCGGACTAGCGGGAGCGAGTGAGCAGTTCTTC. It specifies CSVEVGLAGASEQFF.